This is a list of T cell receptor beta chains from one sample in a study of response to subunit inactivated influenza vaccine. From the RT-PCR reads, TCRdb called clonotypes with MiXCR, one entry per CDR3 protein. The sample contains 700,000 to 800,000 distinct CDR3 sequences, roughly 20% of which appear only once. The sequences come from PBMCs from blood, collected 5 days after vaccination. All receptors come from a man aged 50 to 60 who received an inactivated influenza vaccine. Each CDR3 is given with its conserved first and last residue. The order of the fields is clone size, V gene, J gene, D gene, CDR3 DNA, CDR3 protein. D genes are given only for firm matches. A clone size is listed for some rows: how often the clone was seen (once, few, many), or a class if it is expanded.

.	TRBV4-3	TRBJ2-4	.	TGCGCCAGCAGCCTCCAACTTGACATAGCCAAAAACATTCAGTACTTC	CASSLQLDIAKNIQYF
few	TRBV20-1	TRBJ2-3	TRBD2	TGCAGTGCTGGCCGCGGGGGGGCCGGGACAGATACGCAGTATTTT	CSAGRGGAGTDTQYF
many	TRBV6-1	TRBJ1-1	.	TGTGCCAGCAGTACCCGGGCCAACACTGAAGCTTTCTTT	CASSTRANTEAFF
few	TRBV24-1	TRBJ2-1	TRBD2	TGTGCCACCAGTGATACGGGACTAGCGGGGGGGCCCTACAATGAGCAGTTCTTC	CATSDTGLAGGPYNEQFF
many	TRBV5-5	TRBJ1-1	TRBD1	TGTGCCAGCAGCACGATCATTTCCCGGGACAGAAAAGCTTTCTTT	CASSTIISRDRKAFF
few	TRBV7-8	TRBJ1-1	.	TGTGCCAGCAGCTTAGCGGAGTCAGGGAGGACTGAAGCTTTCTTT	CASSLAESGRTEAFF
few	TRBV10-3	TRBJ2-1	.	TGTGCCATCAGGGACGGGGTAGGGGGCAATGAGCAGTTCTTC	CAIRDGVGGNEQFF
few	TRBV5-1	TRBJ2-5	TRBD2	TGCGCCAGCAGCTACGGGACTAGCGGACTCCAAGAGACCCAGTACTTC	CASSYGTSGLQETQYF
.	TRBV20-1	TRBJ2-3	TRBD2	TGCAGTGCTAGGCCCGGGACTAGCGGGAACACAGATACGCAGTATTTT	CSARPGTSGNTDTQYF
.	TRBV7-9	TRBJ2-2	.	TGTGCCAGCAGCTTACACCCGGGACAGAACACCGGGGAGCTGTTTTTT	CASSLHPGQNTGELFF
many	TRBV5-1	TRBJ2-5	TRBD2	TGCGCCAGCAGCTTGGCCCCAGCGGGGGATGGCGAGACCCAGTACTTC	CASSLAPAGDGETQYF
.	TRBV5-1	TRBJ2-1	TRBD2	TGCGCCAGCAGTTTTGGTACTAGCGGGGGTTCAATGATGAATGAGCAGTTCTTC	CASSFGTSGGSMMNEQFF
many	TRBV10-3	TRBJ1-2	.	TGTGCCATCAGTGGGACCCGGGACACAACTAACTATGGCTACACCTTC	CAISGTRDTTNYGYTF
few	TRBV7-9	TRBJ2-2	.	TGTGCCAGGCCTGGGTACACCGGGGAGCTGTTTTTT	CARPGYTGELFF
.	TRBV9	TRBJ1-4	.	TGTGCCAGCAGCGTCTCACCAACTAATGAAAAACTGTTTTTT	CASSVSPTNEKLFF
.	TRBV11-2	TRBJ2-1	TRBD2	TGTGCCAGCAGTCACACTCGACTAGCGGGAGGGCCTTTCCACCATGAGCAGTTCTTC	CASSHTRLAGGPFHHEQFF
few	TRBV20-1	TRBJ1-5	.	TGCAGTGCTAGAACGGCGTCATCGGCCCAGCATTTT	CSARTASSAQHF
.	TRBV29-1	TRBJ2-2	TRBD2	TGCAGCGCCCGCTACGGGGGGGCATCCGGGGAGCTGTTTTTT	CSARYGGASGELFF